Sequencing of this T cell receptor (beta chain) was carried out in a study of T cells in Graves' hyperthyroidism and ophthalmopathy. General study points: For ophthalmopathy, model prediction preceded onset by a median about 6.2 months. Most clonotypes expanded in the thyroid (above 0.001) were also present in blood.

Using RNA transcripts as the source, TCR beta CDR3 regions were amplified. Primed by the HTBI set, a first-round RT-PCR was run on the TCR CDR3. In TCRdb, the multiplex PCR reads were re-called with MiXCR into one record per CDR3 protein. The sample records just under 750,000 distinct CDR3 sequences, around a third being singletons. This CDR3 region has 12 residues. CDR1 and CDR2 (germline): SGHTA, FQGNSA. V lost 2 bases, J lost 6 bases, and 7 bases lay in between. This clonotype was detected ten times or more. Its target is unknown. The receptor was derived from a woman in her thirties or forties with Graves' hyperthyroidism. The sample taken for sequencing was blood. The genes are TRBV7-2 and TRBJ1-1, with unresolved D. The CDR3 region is CASSLSEPEAFF. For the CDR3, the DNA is TGTGCCAGCAGCTTATCGGAGCCTGAAGCTTTCTTT.